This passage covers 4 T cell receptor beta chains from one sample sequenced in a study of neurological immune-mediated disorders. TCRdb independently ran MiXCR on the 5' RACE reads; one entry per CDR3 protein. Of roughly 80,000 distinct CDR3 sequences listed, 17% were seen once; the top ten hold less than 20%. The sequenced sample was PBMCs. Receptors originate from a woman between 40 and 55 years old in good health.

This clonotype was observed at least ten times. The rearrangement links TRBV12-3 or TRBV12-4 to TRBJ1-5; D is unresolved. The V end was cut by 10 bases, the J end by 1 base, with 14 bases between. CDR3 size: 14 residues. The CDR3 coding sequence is TGTGCCACCACCTTCGGGCAGAGCAATCAGCCCCAGCATTTT. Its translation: CATTFGQSNQPQHF.

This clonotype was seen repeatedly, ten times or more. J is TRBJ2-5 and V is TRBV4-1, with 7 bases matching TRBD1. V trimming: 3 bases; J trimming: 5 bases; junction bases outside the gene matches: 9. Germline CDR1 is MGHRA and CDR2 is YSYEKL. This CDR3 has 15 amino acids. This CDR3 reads CASSQGDSVSETQYF. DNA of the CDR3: TGCGCCAGCAGCCAGGGGGACAGTGTTTCGGAGACCCAGTACTTC.

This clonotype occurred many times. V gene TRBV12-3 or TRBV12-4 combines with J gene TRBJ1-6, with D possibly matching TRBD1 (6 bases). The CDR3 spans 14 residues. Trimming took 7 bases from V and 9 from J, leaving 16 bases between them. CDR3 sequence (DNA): TGTGCCAGCACCCGGACAGAGGTTATTTCACCCCTCCACTTT. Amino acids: CASTRTEVISPLHF.

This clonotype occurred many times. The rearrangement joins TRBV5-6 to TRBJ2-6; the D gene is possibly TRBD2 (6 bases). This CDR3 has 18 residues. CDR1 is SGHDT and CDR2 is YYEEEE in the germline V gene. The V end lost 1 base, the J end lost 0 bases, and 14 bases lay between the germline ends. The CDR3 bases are TGTGCCAGCAGCTTGATCGGGAGATCCGTCTCTGGGGCCAACGTCCTGACTTTC. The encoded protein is CASSLIGRSVSGANVLTF. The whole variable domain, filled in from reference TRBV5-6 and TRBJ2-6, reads DAGVTQSPTHLIKTRGQQVTLRCSPKSGHDTVSWYQQALGQGPQFIFQYYEEEERQRGNFPDRFSGHQFPNYSSELNVNALLLGDSALYLCASSLIGRSVSGANVLTFGAGSRLTVL.